Listed here are 18 T cell receptor beta chains from one sample, sequenced in a study of blood T cell repertoires in COVID-19. Generated by immunoSEQ multiplex PCR, the TCRdb table keeps only in-frame clones and is missing some. The table shows about 110,000 clones, with 60% to 85% occurring only once. The sample was peripheral blood. The source of these receptors is a woman aged 40 to 50 with acute or convalescent COVID-19.

The rearrangement links TRBV2 to TRBJ2-1; the match to TRBD2 covers 7 bases. The J segment lost 3 bases and the V segment lost 7 bases, leaving 9 bases of the junction unmatched. The CDR3 covers 15 residues. Per the germline V gene, CDR1 is SNHLY and CDR2 is FYNNEI. CDR3 DNA: TGTGCCAGCAATGGCCTGGGACTAAACTACAATGAGCAGTTCTTC. This gives the protein CASNGLGLNYNEQFF.

The V call is TRBV27, the J call TRBJ2-7; the match to TRBD2 covers 11 bases. Trimming at V came to 5 bases and at J to 0 bases, leaving 3 bases not matched to a gene. The CDR3 contains 15 residues. Per germline, CDR1 MNHEY and CDR2 SMNVEV (reference sequence). Written as DNA, the CDR3 is TGTGCCAGCAGTCTTAGCGGGGGGGGCTCCTACGAGCAGTACTTC. Its protein is CASSLSGGGSYEQYF.

This chain connects TRBV19 to TRBJ2-6; D not certain. The CDR3 runs 16 residues. Germline CDR1 reads LNHDA; CDR2 reads SQIVND (reference sequence). The ends were cut back, 0 bases at V and 0 bases at J, with 6 bases in the middle. This CDR3 reads CASSIEADSGANVLTF. As DNA, the CDR3 is TGTGCCAGTAGTATAGAAGCTGACTCTGGGGCCAACGTCCTGACTTTC. Looking up the rest from reference TRBV19 and TRBJ2-6 gives the full variable domain: DGGITQSPKYLFRKEGQNVTLSCEQNLNHDAMYWYRQDPGQGLRLIYYSQIVNDFQKGDIAEGYSVSREKKESFPLTVTSAQKNPTAFYLCASSIEADSGANVLTFGAGSRLTVL.

The rearrangement uses TRBV5-4 and TRBJ2-2; 8 nucleotides match TRBD2. CDR3 length: 17 residues. V lost 4 bases to trimming and J lost 1 base; unmatched junction nucleotides: 9. CDR1 and CDR2 (germline): SGHNT, YYREEE (reference sequence). This CDR3 reads CASSPGGGRGNTGELFF. The CDR3 DNA reads as TGTGCCAGCAGCCCGGGGGGGGGCAGGGGGAACACCGGGGAGCTGTTTTTT.

There are a few counts of this clone. The chain uses TRBV6-5 and TRBJ1-1; D perhaps matches TRBD1 (5 bases). With 4 bases removed from V and 0 bases from J, the gap between germline ends came to 9 bases. CDR1 is MNHEY, CDR2 SVGAGI, per germline. CDR3 length: 14 amino acids. The CDR3 DNA is TGTGCCAGCAGTTCCCCAGGGATGAACACTGAAGCTTTCTTT. Protein sequence: CASSSPGMNTEAFF.

This clone was seen a few times. The chain has TRBV7-2 and TRBJ2-2; a possible D gene is TRBD1 (6 bases). Germline V gene lookup returns CDR1 SGHTA and CDR2 FQGNSA. V was cut by 4 bases and J by 0 bases, with 15 bases left in between. This CDR3 spans 17 amino acids. Here the CDR3 reads CASSSNDRYPNTGELFF. DNA of the CDR3: TGTGCCAGCAGCTCCAATGACAGGTATCCGAACACCGGGGAGCTGTTTTTT.

The chain has TRBV28 and TRBJ1-4; 7 positions match TRBD1. V lost 2 bases, J lost 8 bases, and 5 bases stayed unmatched. The length of the CDR3 is 14 residues. The germline CDR1 and CDR2 sequences are MDHEN and SYDVKM. CDR3 protein: CASSLRDSYEKLFF. Written as DNA, the CDR3 is TGTGCCAGCAGTTTACGGGACAGTTACGAAAAACTGTTTTTT.

This clone was seen a few times. This sequence joins TRBV19 and TRBJ1-5; unclear D gene. The V gene lost 5 bases and the J gene lost 5 bases, with 10 bases spanning the gap. CDR1 is LNHDA, CDR2 SQIVND, per germline (reference sequence). The CDR3 consists of 13 residues. The CDR3 DNA sequence: TGTGCCAGTAGTCTACAGCTTTATCAGCCCCAGCATTTT. This codes for CASSLQLYQPQHF.

The chain is built from TRBV21-1 and TRBJ1-1; the DNA was not compared with TRBD1, the D call given in the table. TRBV21-1 is assigned pseudogene status. The CDR3 covers 19 residues. The CDR3 coding sequence is TGTGCCAGCAGCAAATTGCCCCGGACAGGGGGAAGGTGGAACACTGAAGCTTTCTTT. Translating it yields CASSKLPRTGGRWNTEAFF.

This clone has a single count. The chain joins TRBV28 to TRBJ2-2; 9 nucleotides line up with TRBD1. The J segment lost 5 bases and the V segment lost 6 bases, leaving 4 bases of the junction unmatched. This CDR3 region has 14 residues. Germline V gene sequence: CDR1 MDHEN, CDR2 SYDVKM. CDR3 nucleotide sequence: TGTGCCAGCAGGTACAGGGGGCTAACCGGGGAGCTGTTTTTT. Its translation: CASRYRGLTGELFF.

In its sample, this clone was seen many times. The chain combines TRBV5-4 with TRBJ2-7, with D possibly being TRBD1 (5 bases). Germline lookup yields CDR1 SGHNT and CDR2 YYREEE (reference sequence). The CDR3 runs to 14 residues. V dropped 0 bases and J dropped 7 bases, with 14 bases sitting between them. DNA for the CDR3: TGTGCCAGCAGCTTGGGGACACCCGGCGCGGAGCAGTACTTC. This gives the protein CASSLGTPGAEQYF.

The rearrangement uses TRBV5-1 and TRBJ1-1; 8 nucleotides align to TRBD1. Germline CDR1 SGHRS, CDR2 YFSETQ. The CDR3 sequence is 13 residues long. The junction had 2 bases not matched to a gene; V was cut back by 4 bases and J by 3 bases. As DNA, the CDR3 is TGCGCCAGCAGCGTGGACAGGGACACTGAAGCTTTCTTT. Translated: CASSVDRDTEAFF. The entire variable domain, with the rest obtained from reference TRBV5-1 and TRBJ1-1, is as follows: KAGVTQTPRYLIKTRGQQVTLSCSPISGHRSVSWYQQTPGQGLQFLFEYFSETQRNKGNFPGRFSGRQFSNSRSEMNVSTLELGDSALYLCASSVDRDTEAFFGQGTRLTVV.

CDR3 nucleotides: TGTGCCAGCAGACGGACTAGCGGGGGCCTGGGTACAGATACGCAGTATTTT. Translating gives CASRRTSGGLGTDTQYF. The rearrangement uses TRBV2 and TRBJ2-3, with 13 positions matching TRBD2. With V trimmed by 6 bases and J by 3 bases, 9 bases remained unmatched. The CDR3 sequence is 17 residues long. Germline CDR1 reads SNHLY; CDR2 reads FYNNEI.

The chain recombines TRBV18 with TRBJ2-3; a weak D match, TRBD2 (7 bases). The V end was cut by 6 bases, the J end by 4 bases, with 23 bases between. The CDR3 totals 17 residues. Germline assignment: CDR1 KGHSH and CDR2 LQKENI. Written as DNA, the CDR3 is TGTGCCAGCTCGCCTAGGGACATAACCGGGGGGCCAGATACGCAGTATTTT. This gives the protein CASSPRDITGGPDTQYF.

V gene TRBV6-6 combines with J gene TRBJ1-4; TRBD1 aligns across 10 bases. The CDR3 consists of 16 residues. From germline, CDR1 is MNHNY and CDR2 SVGAGI (reference sequence). Losses at the gene ends were 6 bases for V and 7 bases for J; bases not matched to a gene: 11. As DNA, the CDR3 is TGTGCCAGCAGATCTTCCCCCGGGACAGGGGTTGAAAAACTGTTTTTT. Encoded protein: CASRSSPGTGVEKLFF.

The J gene is TRBJ1-4, the V gene TRBV3-1 (or the pseudogene TRBV3-2), with TRBD1 matching 7 bases. Trimming removed 4 bases from V and 6 bases from J; junction bases left unmatched: 8. This CDR3 is built from 15 residues. Germline V gene lookup returns CDR1 LGHDT and CDR2 YNNKEL (reference sequence). In DNA form, the CDR3 reads TGTGCCAGCAGCCCAGACAGGGCTACTGATGAAAAACTGTTTTTT. Translation gives CASSPDRATDEKLFF.

The chain recombines TRBV9 with TRBJ2-2, with D perhaps TRBD2 (6 bases). CDR3 size: 13 residues. V was pared by 2 bases and J by 7 bases, with 9 bases between. CDR1 and CDR2 from the germline V gene are SGDLS and YYNGEE. The CDR3 region has the DNA TGTGCCAGCAGCGTGGAGGGGCACGGGGAGCTGTTTTTT. Amino acid sequence: CASSVEGHGELFF.

This clone was observed a few times. V usage is TRBV5-1 and J usage is TRBJ1-1; 7 positions match TRBD1. Per the germline V gene, CDR1 is SGHRS and CDR2 is YFSETQ. The CDR3 consists of 16 residues. V dropped 4 bases and J dropped 0; count of bases not matched to a gene: 9. For the CDR3, the DNA is TGCGCCAGCAGCCCCAGGGACAGTCTCATGAACACTGAAGCTTTCTTT. Amino acids: CASSPRDSLMNTEAFF. Full variable domain (rest looked up from reference TRBV5-1 and TRBJ1-1): KAGVTQTPRYLIKTRGQQVTLSCSPISGHRSVSWYQQTPGQGLQFLFEYFSETQRNKGNFPGRFSGRQFSNSRSEMNVSTLELGDSALYLCASSPRDSLMNTEAFFGQGTRLTVV.